This is a list of T cell receptor beta chains from one sample in a study of neoadjuvant anti-PD-1 for oral cavity cancer. Libraries were prepared by immunoSEQ multiplex PCR; TCRdb keeps only in-frame clonotypes and omits some of them. Among roughly 24,000 clones listed, 27% were seen once. The sequenced sample was tumor tissue, obtained after nivolumab (anti-PD-1) treatment. These receptors were collected from a person aged 35-79 years with oral cavity squamous cell carcinoma. Both conserved end residues are part of each CDR3. The D gene is left open where the match is weak. Not all rows give a size; the values are once, few, many and, for expanded clones, a class.

TRBJ2-7 NA TRBV7-7 TRBD2 TGTGCTAGCAGCATCGGACTAGGATCCTACGAGCAGTACTTC CASSIGLGSYEQYF
TRBJ1-2 many TRBV5-1 TRBD1 TGCGCCAGCAGCTTGGCGTTCAGTAGGGGGCAGGGCTTTAACTATGGCTACACCTTC CASSLAFSRGQGFNYGYTF
TRBJ1-2 few TRBV4-1 TRBD1 TGCGCCAGCAGCCCGGCAGGGGGCTATGGCTACACCTTC CASSPAGGYGYTF
TRBJ1-3 NA TRBV6-5 NA TGTGCCGTCGGACGGGGCTCGGTAAACACCATATATTTT CAVGRGSVNTIYF
TRBJ1-3 NA TRBV9 NA TGTGCCAGCAGCGTAACGGGGACCGAAGCAGGACCTGGAAACACCATATATTTT CASSVTGTEAGPGNTIYF
TRBJ2-3 NA TRBV29-1 TRBD2 TGCAGCGTTGGGGGACTAGCTATCACATATACGCAGTATTTT CSVGGLAITYTQYF
TRBJ2-5 few TRBV4-2 TRBD1 TGTGCCAGCAGCACGGGACAGGGGAAAGAGACCCAGTACTTC CASSTGQGKETQYF
TRBJ1-5 few TRBV7-9 TRBD1 TGTGCCAGCAGCGACGGACAGGGGGGCAATCAGCCCCAGCATTTT CASSDGQGGNQPQHF
TRBJ1-5 NA TRBV27 TRBD1 TGTGCCAGCAGTCGGGACAGGGAACGTCGGCCCCAGCATTTT CASSRDRERRPQHF
TRBJ2-3 NA TRBV18 NA TGTGCCAGCTCACCAATCTTCGCAGATACGCAGTATTTT CASSPIFADTQYF
TRBJ2-3 few TRBV30 TRBD2 TGTGCCTGGAGTGGGTCGGGTAGCGGGGGCACAGATACGCAGTATTTT CAWSGSGSGGTDTQYF
TRBJ2-5 NA TRBV5-1 TRBD1 TGCGCCAGCAGCTCAGGGGACAGAAAAGAGACCCAGTACTTC CASSSGDRKETQYF
TRBJ1-1 many TRBV5-1 NA TGCGCCAGCAGCTTGGAGGGTGGAACTGAAGCTTTCTTT CASSLEGGTEAFF
TRBJ1-1 NA TRBV7-8 TRBD1 TGTGCCAGCAGCATAGTACGGACAGGCGGAGAAGCTTTCTTT CASSIVRTGGEAFF
TRBJ2-1 NA TRBV4-2 NA TGTGCCAGCAGCCAAGAACAGGGCTTCTACAATGAGCAGTTCTTC CASSQEQGFYNEQFF
TRBJ2-2 NA TRBV25-1 NA TGTGCCAGCAGTGTTGAGACACGCAACACCGGGGAGCTGTTTTTT CASSVETRNTGELFF
TRBJ1-2 NA TRBV5-1 TRBD1 TGCGCCAGCAGCGTGCAGGGGGCTATAGGTGGCTACACCTTC CASSVQGAIGGYTF
TRBJ2-5 NA TRBV6-5 NA TGTGCCAGCAGTTACTCGTTATCGCAGGGGACTACCCAGTACTTC CASSYSLSQGTTQYF
TRBJ2-7 few TRBV13 TRBD2 TGTGCCAGCAGCAGAAATAGCGGGAGGGGTTACGAGCAGTACTTC CASSRNSGRGYEQYF
TRBJ2-7 few TRBV4-2 NA TGTGCCAGCAGCCAAGCGGGACAATCCTACGAGCAGTACTTC CASSQAGQSYEQYF
TRBJ1-2 NA TRBV29-1 NA TGCAGCGTTGACGGGGGGCGCGCCTATGGCTACACCTTC CSVDGGRAYGYTF
TRBJ2-7 NA TRBV6-5 NA TGTGCCAGCAGTTACAGCGGGGGGACAGGGAGATACGAGCAGTACTTC CASSYSGGTGRYEQYF
TRBJ2-1 few TRBV6-4 TRBD2 TGTGCCAGCAGTGAAGGTAGCGGGACCCTCTACAATGAGCAGTTCTTC CASSEGSGTLYNEQFF
TRBJ1-5 few TRBV6-5 TRBD1 TGTGCCAGCAGTTACTCGGCCAGGGGGCTCGAGCCCCAGCATTTT CASSYSARGLEPQHF
TRBJ1-5 NA TRBV28 NA TGTGCCAGCAGCAACCCGGGACGGATAAATCAGCCCCAGCATTTT CASSNPGRINQPQHF
TRBJ1-2 medium-sized TRBV27 NA TGTGCCAGCAGTTTATTTACAGCGGCGAACTATGGCTACACCTTC CASSLFTAANYGYTF
TRBJ1-1 large TRBV7-2 TRBD1 TGTGCCAGCAGCCACAGGGGACAGGTCCCTGAAGCTTTCTTT CASSHRGQVPEAFF
TRBJ1-5 many TRBV2 NA TGTGCCAGCAGCTCGGAGGATAGCAATCAGCCCCAGCATTTT CASSSEDSNQPQHF
TRBJ2-4 NA TRBV7-3 NA TGTGCCAGCAGCCCAGGGGGGGTAGGAAACATTCAGTACTTC CASSPGGVGNIQYF
TRBJ1-2 NA TRBV9 NA TGTGCCAGCAGCGTCCGAGACAACTATGGCTACACCTTC CASSVRDNYGYTF
TRBJ1-4 few TRBV5-1 TRBD1 TGCGCCAGCAGCTTGCAAGGACAGGGGAAAGGAGAAAAACTGTTTTTT CASSLQGQGKGEKLFF
TRBJ2-3 once TRBV5-1 NA TGCGCCAGCAGCTTGGGGTCAGGGTTGTCAGATACGCAGTATTTT CASSLGSGLSDTQYF
TRBJ2-7 few TRBV12-5 NA TGTGCTAGTGGTTTGGTGACAGGGTGGAGGGACTACGAGCAGTACTTC CASGLVTGWRDYEQYF
TRBJ1-2 NA TRBV18 NA TGTGCCAGCTCACCAAATACAGGCCCTATGGGCTACACCTTC CASSPNTGPMGYTF
TRBJ2-2 NA TRBV5-4 TRBD1 TGTGCCAGCAGCTTTCTAGACAGGGGAAGAACCGGGGAGCTGTTTTTT CASSFLDRGRTGELFF
TRBJ1-1 NA TRBV19 TRBD1 TGTGCCAGTAGTATAGGGACAGGGACTGAAGCTTTCTTT CASSIGTGTEAFF
TRBJ1-4 NA TRBV4-2 NA TGTGCCAGCAGCCAAGATAAGGGACGTGGGAATGAAAAACTGTTTTTT CASSQDKGRGNEKLFF
TRBJ1-1 few TRBV7-9 NA TGTGCCAGCAGCAAGGACCAACCGAGGACTGAAGCTTTCTTT CASSKDQPRTEAFF
TRBJ1-4 NA TRBV29-1 NA TGCAGCGTCGGGGCTAATGATAATGAAAAACTGTTTTTT CSVGANDNEKLFF
TRBJ1-2 NA TRBV7-2 NA TGTGCCAGCAGCTCCTCGGGGAGGGGGTATGGCTACACCTTC CASSSSGRGYGYTF
TRBJ2-1 few TRBV4-2 NA TGTGCCAGCAGCCAAGAGACTAAGCACAATGAGCAGTTCTTC CASSQETKHNEQFF
TRBJ1-1 few TRBV15 TRBD1 TGTGCCACCAGCAGAGATCGGGCAGGGGGCGGGTGGAACACTGAAGCTTTCTTT CATSRDRAGGGWNTEAFF
TRBJ2-3 NA TRBV5-1 TRBD2 TGCGCCAGCAATGCCGGGACTAGCGGGGTACTTACGCAGTATTTT CASNAGTSGVLTQYF
TRBJ1-4 NA TRBV25-1 NA TGTGCCAGCAGTGAAGGGGACCTAAATGAAAAACTGTTTTTT CASSEGDLNEKLFF
TRBJ1-2 NA TRBV4-1 TRBD1 TGCGCCAGCAGCCAAGGGGGACAGTCAGCTGGCTACACCTTC CASSQGGQSAGYTF
TRBJ2-1 NA TRBV29-1 NA TGCAGCGTTGGACCCAATGAGCAGTTCTTC CSVGPNEQFF
TRBJ2-1 few TRBV7-6 NA TGTGCCAGCAGCGTTCAAGCGGAGACTGCTAATGAGCAGTTCTTC CASSVQAETANEQFF
TRBJ1-1 few TRBV19 NA TGTGCCAGTTCCGGAGCGAACACTGAAGCTTTCTTT CASSGANTEAFF
TRBJ2-3 NA TRBV5-1 NA TGCGCCAGCAGCTTGGCAGGGAAAGCCGCAGATACGCAGTATTTT CASSLAGKAADTQYF
TRBJ2-5 NA TRBV9 TRBD2 TGTGCCAGCAACCAGGGGCTAGCGGGCCAAGAGACCCAGTACTTC CASNQGLAGQETQYF
TRBJ2-7 NA TRBV6-1 NA TGTGCCAGCGCGTCCAGGGGCCTACGCTACGAGCAGTACTTC CASASRGLRYEQYF
TRBJ2-7 few TRBV29-1 NA TGCAGCGTTGCAAACAGGGGGGGTCGGGAGCAGTACTTC CSVANRGGREQYF
TRBJ2-2 medium-sized TRBV5-4 NA TGTGCCAGCAGCACCGCTCGGGGCGGGAACACCGGGGAGCTGTTTTTT CASSTARGGNTGELFF
TRBJ2-1 few TRBV27 NA TGTGCCAGCAGCTTATCGCGGATACACAATGAGCAGTTCTTC CASSLSRIHNEQFF
TRBJ1-5 few TRBV9 TRBD1 TGTGCCAGCAGCGTAGGCGAACAGGGGCCGGATCAGCCCCAGCATTTT CASSVGEQGPDQPQHF
TRBJ2-5 NA TRBV5-1 TRBD2 TGCGCCAGCAGCTTGGGACTAGCGGGAGGGAGGGAGACCCAGTACTTC CASSLGLAGGRETQYF
TRBJ1-5 few TRBV5-5 NA TGTGCCAGCAGCCTAGACATATATGGCAATCAGCCCCAGCATTTT CASSLDIYGNQPQHF